A selection of T cell receptor beta chains follows, all from one sample in a study of blood T cell repertoires in COVID-19. Assay: immunoSEQ multiplex PCR; the TCRdb copy retains only in-frame clones and omits some. The sample contains approximately 150,000 clones, about 80% of which appear only once. The sequenced sample consisted of peripheral blood. The receptors come from a man aged 65 to 79 who had recovered from COVID-19. CDR3s include the opening cysteine and the closing phenylalanine or tryptophan. D genes are given only for firm matches. Size values are once, few and many counts, or a class for expanded clones, and some rows have none.

V: TRBV28; D: NA; size: NA; length: 16; J: TRBJ1-5; CDR3: CASNPGEGQGNQPQHF
V: TRBV4-1; D: NA; size: NA; length: 16; J: TRBJ2-1; CDR3: CASSQESGPSYNEQFF
V: TRBV5-6; D: TRBD2; size: NA; length: 15; J: TRBJ2-1; CDR3: CASSLSGLGNNEQFF
V: TRBV7-9; D: TRBD2; size: few; length: 19; J: TRBJ2-1; CDR3: CASSYGLAGDLLGLDEQFF
V: TRBV15; D: NA; size: NA; length: 15; J: TRBJ1-4; CDR3: CATSPGGGGYEKLFF
V: TRBV6-5; D: NA; size: NA; length: 15; J: TRBJ2-1; CDR3: CASSIRQDLWDEQFF
V: TRBV2; D: NA; size: NA; length: 15; J: TRBJ2-7; CDR3: CASSPTLTGGYEQYF
V: TRBV7-8; D: NA; size: NA; length: 14; J: TRBJ1-3; CDR3: CASSLQGTGNTIYF
V: TRBV19; D: TRBD2; size: NA; length: 18; J: TRBJ2-7; CDR3: CASSPGTSGTSPVYEQYF
V: TRBV20-1; D: NA; size: NA; length: 10; J: TRBJ2-1; CDR3: CSARSGEQFF
V: TRBV5-4; D: NA; size: NA; length: 13; J: TRBJ2-7; CDR3: CASSLWAGYEQYF
V: TRBV3-1/TRBV3-2; D: NA; size: NA; length: 13; J: TRBJ2-7; CDR3: CASSQVRGYEQYF
V: TRBV6-5; D: NA; size: NA; length: 13; J: TRBJ1-5; CDR3: CASRQASNQPQHF
V: TRBV5-1; D: TRBD1; size: NA; length: 14; J: TRBJ2-1; CDR3: CASSLDRGANEQFF
V: TRBV30; D: NA; size: NA; length: 11; J: TRBJ1-3; CDR3: CAWSPDSTIYF
V: TRBV30; D: NA; size: NA; length: 14; J: TRBJ1-1; CDR3: CAWEKGKLNTEAFF
V: TRBV11-2; D: NA; size: NA; length: 15; J: TRBJ1-2; CDR3: CASSLVTGTTYGYTF
V: TRBV15; D: NA; size: NA; length: 16; J: TRBJ2-2; CDR3: CATRKKGTPNTGELFF
V: TRBV6-4; D: NA; size: NA; length: 13; J: TRBJ2-2; CDR3: CASSVFSGGELFF
V: TRBV7-3; D: TRBD2; size: NA; length: 17; J: TRBJ2-1; CDR3: CASSLAGGISPYNEQFF
V: TRBV3-1/TRBV3-2; D: NA; size: NA; length: 16; J: TRBJ1-1; CDR3: CASSQGVPGWNTEAFF
V: TRBV7-2; D: TRBD2; size: NA; length: 17; J: TRBJ2-1; CDR3: CASSLAGTSGRSNEQFF
V: TRBV27; D: NA; size: NA; length: 13; J: TRBJ1-3; CDR3: CASSEQGGNTIYF
V: TRBV11-2; D: NA; size: few; length: 13; J: TRBJ2-7; CDR3: CASSLGGSYEQYF
V: TRBV6-1; D: NA; size: NA; length: 16; J: TRBJ1-5; CDR3: CASSEFFPSSNQPQHF
V: TRBV5-6; D: NA; size: NA; length: 13; J: TRBJ2-5; CDR3: CASSSDRRETQYF
V: TRBV3-1/TRBV3-2; D: NA; size: NA; length: 15; J: TRBJ1-1; CDR3: CASSQRGTVYTEAFF
V: TRBV14; D: TRBD2; size: NA; length: 15; J: TRBJ2-1; CDR3: CASKKGTSSSNEQFF
V: TRBV19; D: NA; size: NA; length: 12; J: TRBJ2-7; CDR3: CASRFQEGEQYF
V: TRBV2; D: NA; size: NA; length: 12; J: TRBJ2-1; CDR3: CASSEVLSEQFF
V: TRBV27; D: NA; size: NA; length: 13; J: TRBJ1-2; CDR3: CASTRGLNYGYTF
V: TRBV4-1; D: NA; size: NA; length: 16; J: TRBJ2-3; CDR3: CASSQGGPGSTDTQYF
V: TRBV13; D: NA; size: once; length: 12; J: TRBJ2-1; CDR3: CASSALATGQFF
V: TRBV30; D: NA; size: NA; length: 13; J: TRBJ2-1; CDR3: CAWSVRRSNEQFF
V: TRBV4-3; D: TRBD1; size: NA; length: 15; J: TRBJ2-7; CDR3: CASSQEGQGIHEQYF